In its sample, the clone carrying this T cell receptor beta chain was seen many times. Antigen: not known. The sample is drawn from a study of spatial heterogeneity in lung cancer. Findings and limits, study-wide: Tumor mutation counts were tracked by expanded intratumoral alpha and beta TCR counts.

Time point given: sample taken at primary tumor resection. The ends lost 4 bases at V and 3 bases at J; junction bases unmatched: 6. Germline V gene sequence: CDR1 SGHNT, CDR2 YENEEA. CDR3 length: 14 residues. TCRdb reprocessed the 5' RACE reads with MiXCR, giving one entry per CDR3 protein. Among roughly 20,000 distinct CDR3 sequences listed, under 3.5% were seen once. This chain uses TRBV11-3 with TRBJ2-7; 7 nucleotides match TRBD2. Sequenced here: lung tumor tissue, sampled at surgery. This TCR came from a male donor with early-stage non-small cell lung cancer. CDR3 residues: CASSSVSSGYEQYF. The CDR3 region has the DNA TGTGCCAGCAGCTCGGTCTCTAGCGGCTACGAGCAGTACTTC.